The rows below give T cell receptor beta chains drawn from one sample of a study of spatial heterogeneity in lung cancer. MiXCR, run by TCRdb on the 5' RACE reads, gives a single entry per CDR3 protein. The table has 7,000 to 10,000 distinct CDR3 sequences, roughly 16% seen once; the top ten hold more than 13%. The sequences come from normal lung tissue next to the tumor, collected at surgery. These receptors were taken from a male donor with early-stage non-small cell lung cancer. Each CDR3 is given with its conserved first and last residue. D genes are given only for firm matches. Some rows mark clone size as missing; the rest say once, few, many or name a class of expanded clone.

clone size,V gene,CDR3 length,J gene,D gene,CDR3 DNA,CDR3 protein
many,TRBV7-2,14,TRBJ1-6,-,TGTGCCAGCAGCTTATTGGGGGATAATTCACCCCTCCACTTT,CASSLLGDNSPLHF
-,TRBV12-3/TRBV12-4,16,TRBJ1-3,-,TGTGCCAGCTCTTTTGAGGTCGGGTCCTCTGGAAACACCATATATTTT,CASSFEVGSSGNTIYF
medium-sized,TRBV28,12,TRBJ1-6,TRBD1,TGTGCCAGCAGTGACAGGGATTCACCCCTCCACTTT,CASSDRDSPLHF
many,TRBV12-3/TRBV12-4,13,TRBJ2-1,TRBD2,TGTGCCACCGGACTAGCGGGAGGCAATGAGCAGTTCTTC,CATGLAGGNEQFF
medium-sized,TRBV12-3/TRBV12-4,11,TRBJ1-2,-,TGTGCCAGCAGGAGGGGTGAAGGCTACACCTTC,CASRRGEGYTF
medium-sized,TRBV20-1,16,TRBJ1-2,TRBD1,TGCAGTGCTAGAGATCGGGGACAGGGGCCCCACTATGGCTACACCTTC,CSARDRGQGPHYGYTF
many,TRBV7-8,16,TRBJ2-5,TRBD1,TGTGCCAGCAGCCAACGGGGACAGGGAGGAGGAAAGACCCAGTACTTC,CASSQRGQGGGKTQYF
few,TRBV20-1,12,TRBJ2-3,-,TGCAGTGCTAAAGAATCTGGAGATACGCAGTATTTT,CSAKESGDTQYF
medium-sized,TRBV18,13,TRBJ1-2,-,TGTGCCAGCTCACCATGGACAGATCATGGCTACACCTTC,CASSPWTDHGYTF
many,TRBV6-6,15,TRBJ2-3,-,TGTGCCAGCAGTAAGGGACTTTCAGCCACAGATACGCAGTATTTT,CASSKGLSATDTQYF
medium-sized,TRBV7-2,15,TRBJ1-5,-,TGTGCCAGCAGCTTAGACTGGTCTCCGGGGCAGCCCCAGCATTTT,CASSLDWSPGQPQHF
-,TRBV5-4,12,TRBJ1-1,-,TGTGCCAGCAGCTTTGACTCCACTGAAGCTTTCTTT,CASSFDSTEAFF
many,TRBV6-6,14,TRBJ1-4,-,TGTGCCAGCAGACCCCTAGGGTATAATGAAAAACTGTTTTTT,CASRPLGYNEKLFF
many,TRBV28,13,TRBJ1-1,TRBD1,TGTGCCAGCAGTTTAAGACAGGGCGGTGAAGCTTTCTTT,CASSLRQGGEAFF
few,TRBV10-2,16,TRBJ1-5,-,TGCGCCAGCAGTGAGGGACAGTTACCTCGCAATCAGCCCCAGCATTTT,CASSEGQLPRNQPQHF
many,TRBV18,18,TRBJ1-3,-,TGTGCCAGCTCACCTAAGGGAAAGGACTATTTCTCTGGAAACACCATATATTTT,CASSPKGKDYFSGNTIYF
few,TRBV28,16,TRBJ2-7,-,TGTGCCAGCAGTTTATTACTGACTAGGGTGGCTGGCGAGCAGTACTTC,CASSLLLTRVAGEQYF
few,TRBV29-1,14,TRBJ2-5,-,TGCAGCGTTGAAGAGGGGGGTTCCGCGGTGACCCAGTACTTC,CSVEEGGSAVTQYF
few,TRBV11-2,18,TRBJ1-4,TRBD1,TGTGCCAGCAGCCTGACGGGACAGGGTCTATTAGGGGGAGAAAAACTGTTTTTT,CASSLTGQGLLGGEKLFF
many,TRBV6-2/TRBV6-3,17,TRBJ2-5,TRBD1,TGTGCCAGCAGTTACCCCGGACAGGGGTCCTTCCAAGAGACCCAGTACTTC,CASSYPGQGSFQETQYF
many,TRBV5-5,15,TRBJ2-7,-,TGTGCCAGCAGCTCAGGGCAGTCGAGCTCCTACGAGCAGTACTTC,CASSSGQSSSYEQYF
many,TRBV20-1,15,TRBJ2-3,-,TGCAGTGCTAGTCAAACAGCGAGATTAGCAGATACGCAGTATTTT,CSASQTARLADTQYF
-,TRBV6-6,12,TRBJ2-5,-,TGTGCCAGCAGTTACAGTCAAGAGACCCAGTACTTC,CASSYSQETQYF
-,TRBV7-9,16,TRBJ2-7,TRBD1,TGTGCCAGCAGCTCATCCCCACAGGGGATCTCCTACGAGCAGTACTTC,CASSSSPQGISYEQYF
few,TRBV6-5,18,TRBJ2-2,-,TGTGCCAGCAGTTACCGATCCCTACAGGGCCCGAACACCGGGGAGCTGTTTTTT,CASSYRSLQGPNTGELFF
medium-sized,TRBV20-1,14,TRBJ2-7,TRBD2,TGCAGTGCTCCGACTAGCGGGGTCACCTACGAGCAGTACTTC,CSAPTSGVTYEQYF
many,TRBV28,13,TRBJ2-6,-,TGTGCCAGCAAGCAATCTGGGGCCAACGTCCTGACTTTC,CASKQSGANVLTF
-,TRBV6-1,15,TRBJ2-7,TRBD2,TGTGCCAGCAGGGAAGGGACTAGCGATTTGAAAGGGCAGTACTTC,CASREGTSDLKGQYF
few,TRBV15,19,TRBJ2-6,TRBD1,TGTGCCACCAGCAGAGATCTGGCAGGGGGCCTTCCTGGGGCCAACGTCCTGACTTTC,CATSRDLAGGLPGANVLTF
-,TRBV20-1,12,TRBJ2-3,-,TGCAGTGCTAGAGATGAACGGAATACGCAGTATTTT,CSARDERNTQYF
many,TRBV11-1,13,TRBJ2-7,-,TGTGCCAGCAGCCCCCAAGGGACGGGGGAGCAGTACTTC,CASSPQGTGEQYF
many,TRBV27,16,TRBJ1-5,TRBD1,TGTGCCAGCAGTTTAAGGTCAGGGGGCCGGCACCAGCCCCAGCATTTT,CASSLRSGGRHQPQHF